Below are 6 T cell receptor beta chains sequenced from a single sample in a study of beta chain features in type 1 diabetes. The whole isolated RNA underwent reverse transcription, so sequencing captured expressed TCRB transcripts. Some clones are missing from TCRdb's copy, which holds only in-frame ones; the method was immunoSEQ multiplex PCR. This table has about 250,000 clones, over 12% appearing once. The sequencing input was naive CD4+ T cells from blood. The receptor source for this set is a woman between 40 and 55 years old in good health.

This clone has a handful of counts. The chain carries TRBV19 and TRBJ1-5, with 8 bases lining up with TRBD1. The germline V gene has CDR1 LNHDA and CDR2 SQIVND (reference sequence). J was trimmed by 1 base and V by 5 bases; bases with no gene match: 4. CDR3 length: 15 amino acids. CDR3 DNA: TGTGCCAGTAGTCCCTGGACAGGGAGCAATCAGCCCCAGCATTTT. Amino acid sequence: CASSPWTGSNQPQHF.

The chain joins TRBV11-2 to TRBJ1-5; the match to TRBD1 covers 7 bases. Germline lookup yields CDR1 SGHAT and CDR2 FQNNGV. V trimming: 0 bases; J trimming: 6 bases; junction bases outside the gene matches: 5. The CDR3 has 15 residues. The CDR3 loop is CASSLDTGVGQPQHF. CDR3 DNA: TGTGCCAGCAGCTTAGATACAGGGGTCGGTCAGCCCCAGCATTTT.

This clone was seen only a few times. The CDR3 reads CASSGAGGSYANTGELFF. In DNA, the CDR3 is TGCGCCAGCAGCGGGGCCGGGGGATCCTACGCGAACACCGGGGAGCTGTTTTTT. V usage is TRBV5-1 and J usage is TRBJ2-2; tentatively, D is TRBD2 (6 bases). V lost 4 bases, J lost 0 bases, and 19 bases lay in between. The CDR3 consists of 18 residues. Germline CDR1 SGHRS, CDR2 YFSETQ.

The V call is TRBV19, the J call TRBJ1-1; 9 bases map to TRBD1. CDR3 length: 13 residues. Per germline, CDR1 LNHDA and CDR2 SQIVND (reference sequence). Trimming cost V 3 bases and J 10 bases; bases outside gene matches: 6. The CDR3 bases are TGTGCCAGTAGTATGGGGGACAGGGCTGGAGCTTTCTTT. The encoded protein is CASSMGDRAGAFF.

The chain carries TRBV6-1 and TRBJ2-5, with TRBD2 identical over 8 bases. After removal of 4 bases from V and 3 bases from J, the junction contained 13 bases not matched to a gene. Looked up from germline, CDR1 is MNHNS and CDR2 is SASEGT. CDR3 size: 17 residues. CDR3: CASSAQTSAQRKETQYF. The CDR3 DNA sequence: TGTGCCAGCAGTGCTCAGACTAGCGCTCAAAGGAAAGAGACCCAGTACTTC.

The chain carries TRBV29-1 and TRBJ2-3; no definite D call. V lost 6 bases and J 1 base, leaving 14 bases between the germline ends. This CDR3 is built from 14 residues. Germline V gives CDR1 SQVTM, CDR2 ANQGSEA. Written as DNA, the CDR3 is TGCAGCGTCCGCCCGCCGCCAGGCACAGATACGCAGTATTTT. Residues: CSVRPPPGTDTQYF.